This T cell receptor (beta chain) was recovered during a study of post-analysis software for immune sequencing data. The CDR3 is 14 residues long. Trimming shortened V by 2 bases and J by 2 bases, and 11 bases separated the two germline ends. The germline CDR1 and CDR2 sequences are SGHRS and YFSETQ. Findings and limits, study-wide: Strong co-clustering by F measure was seen for same-batch samples. Relative to controls, patients had 4 or 5 TRBV segments at higher frequency, with TRBV5-6, TRBV5-1 and TRBV20-1 among these. Patients with multiple sclerosis recorded significantly lower normalized Chao1 diversity than controls, the study found.

A few counts support this clonotype. The antigen is not known. The TCR beta cDNA libraries carried unique molecular identifiers. TCRdb reanalysed the PCR reads using MiXCR and keeps one entry per CDR3 protein. The table records 650,000 to 850,000 distinct CDR3 sequences, around 53% of them present only once. Material: blood. This sequence was found in a girl between 5 and 17 years old with multiple sclerosis. The V and J genes are TRBV5-1 and TRBJ2-7; TRBD2 might be the D (5 bases). The CDR3 protein is CASSFPASPYEQYF. Written as DNA, the CDR3 is TGCGCCAGCAGCTTCCCGGCTAGCCCCTACGAGCAGTACTTC.